This T cell receptor (beta chain) derives from a study of shared clonotypes between healthy human individuals. The CDR3 extends over 16 amino acids. V lost 4 bases to trimming and J lost 6 bases; unmatched junction nucleotides: 12. The germline V gene has CDR1 MGHRA and CDR2 YSYEKL. Generated by immunoSEQ multiplex PCR, the TCRdb table keeps only in-frame clones and is missing some. Of about 1 million clones detected, about 74% appear once; the ten largest clones hold about 1.5%. Sequenced material: memory CD4+ T cells sorted from blood. The subset was: CD45RA-negative fraction. This clonotype originated in a man between 18 and 29 years old in good health. This chain connects TRBV4-1 to TRBJ2-1; TRBD2 matches 7 bases. In nucleotides, the CDR3 is TGCGCCAGCAGCCTGGGCGTGGGGAGGGCCTCCAATGAGCAGTTCTTC. Protein sequence: CASSLGVGRASNEQFF.